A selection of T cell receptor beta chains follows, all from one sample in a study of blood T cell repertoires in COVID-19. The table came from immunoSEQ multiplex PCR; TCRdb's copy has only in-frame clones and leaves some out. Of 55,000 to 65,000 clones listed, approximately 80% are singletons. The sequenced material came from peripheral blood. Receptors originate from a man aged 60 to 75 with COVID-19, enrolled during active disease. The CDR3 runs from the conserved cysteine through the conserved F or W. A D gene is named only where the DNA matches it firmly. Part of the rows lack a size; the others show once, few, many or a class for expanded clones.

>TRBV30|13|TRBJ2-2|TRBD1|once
TGTGCCGGGAGGGGGACAGGGGCCGGGGAGCTGTTTTTT
CAGRGTGAGELFF
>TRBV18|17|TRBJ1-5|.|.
TGTGCCAGCTCACCCTCTAGGAACAGGGAACACAATCAGCCCCAGCATTTT
CASSPSRNREHNQPQHF
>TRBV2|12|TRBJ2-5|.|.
TGTGCCAGCAGGGGGGACTCAGAGACCCAGTACTTC
CASRGDSETQYF
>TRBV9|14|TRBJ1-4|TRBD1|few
TGTGCCAGCAGCCCAGGGACAGGGAGGGAAAAACTGTTTTTT
CASSPGTGREKLFF
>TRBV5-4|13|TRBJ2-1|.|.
TGTGCCAGCAGCTCTGGGGGGTACAATGAGCAGTTCTTC
CASSSGGYNEQFF
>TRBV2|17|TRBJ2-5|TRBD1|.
TGTGCCAGCAGTGAAGCGAGGACAGGGGGCGTACAAGAGACCCAGTACTTC
CASSEARTGGVQETQYF
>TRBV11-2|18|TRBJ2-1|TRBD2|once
TGTGCCAGCAGCTTAGAGTTTACTAGCGGGGCCTCCTACAATGAGCAGTTCTTC
CASSLEFTSGASYNEQFF
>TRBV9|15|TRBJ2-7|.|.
TGTGCCAGCAGCGTAGGTTCCGCGTTCTCCTACGAGCAGTACTTC
CASSVGSAFSYEQYF
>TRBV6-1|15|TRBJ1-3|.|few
TGTGCCAGCAGCGGGGGGCGCATCTCTGGAAACACCATATATTTT
CASSGGRISGNTIYF
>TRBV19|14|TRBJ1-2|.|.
TGTGCCAGTAGTTCCAGGATTTCGAACTATGGCTACACCTTC
CASSSRISNYGYTF
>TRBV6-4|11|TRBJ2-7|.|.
TGTGCCAGTCTCAGGGTGAGGGAGCAGTACTTC
CASLRVREQYF
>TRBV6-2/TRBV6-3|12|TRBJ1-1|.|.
TGTGCCAGCAGCGGCAGGGGCCCGGGAGCTTTCTTT
CASSGRGPGAFF
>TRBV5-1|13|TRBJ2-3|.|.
TGCGCCAGCAGCTGGTCGGGGGCAGATACGCAGTATTTT
CASSWSGADTQYF
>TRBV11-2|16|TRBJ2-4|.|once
TGTGCCAGCAGCTTAGCTGCAGGACTAGCCAAAAACATTCAGTACTTC
CASSLAAGLAKNIQYF
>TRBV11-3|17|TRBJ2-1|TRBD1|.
TGTGCCAGCAGCTCTTCAGGGGGCTCCCCATCCTACAATGAGCAGTTCTTC
CASSSSGGSPSYNEQFF
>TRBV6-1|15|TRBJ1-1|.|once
TGTGCCAGCAGTGAACACCCGCAGGGATACACTGAAGCTTTCTTT
CASSEHPQGYTEAFF
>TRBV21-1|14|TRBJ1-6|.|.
TGTGCCAGAATGAGAAGCTCCTATAATTCACCCCTCCACTTT
CARMRSSYNSPLHF
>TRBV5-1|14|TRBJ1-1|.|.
TGCGCCAGCAGCTTGGCGGGGTCGGGCACTGAAGCTTTCTTT
CASSLAGSGTEAFF
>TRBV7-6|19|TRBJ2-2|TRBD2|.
TGTGCCAGCAGCTTAGTTCGACTAGCGGGAGAAGTCGACACCGGGGAGCTGTTTTTT
CASSLVRLAGEVDTGELFF
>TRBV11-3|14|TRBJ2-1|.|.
TGTGCCAGCAGCTCCTTGGTCGGCGGAGACGAGCAGTTCTTC
CASSSLVGGDEQFF